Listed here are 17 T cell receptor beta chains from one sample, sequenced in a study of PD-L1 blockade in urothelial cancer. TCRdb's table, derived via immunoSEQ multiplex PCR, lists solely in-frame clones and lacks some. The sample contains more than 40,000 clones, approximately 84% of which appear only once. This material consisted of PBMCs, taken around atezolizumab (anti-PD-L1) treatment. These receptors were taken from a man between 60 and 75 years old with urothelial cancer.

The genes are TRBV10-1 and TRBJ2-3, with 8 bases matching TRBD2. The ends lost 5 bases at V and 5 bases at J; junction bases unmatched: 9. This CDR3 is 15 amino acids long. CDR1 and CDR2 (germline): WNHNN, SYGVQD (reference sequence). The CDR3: CASSRAGGLLDTQYF. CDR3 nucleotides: TGCGCCAGCAGTCGTGCGGGAGGACTCTTAGATACGCAGTATTTT.

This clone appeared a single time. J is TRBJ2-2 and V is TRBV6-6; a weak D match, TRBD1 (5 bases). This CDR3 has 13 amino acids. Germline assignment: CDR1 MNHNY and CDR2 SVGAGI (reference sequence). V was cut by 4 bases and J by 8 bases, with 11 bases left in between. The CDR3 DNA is TGTGCCAGCAGTTCGGTCAGGGTTGGGGAGCTGTTTTTT. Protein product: CASSSVRVGELFF.

The chain's CDR3 is CASSVVPDRGEAFF. DNA for the CDR3: TGTGCCAGCAGCGTAGTTCCGGACAGGGGTGAAGCTTTCTTT. This chain uses TRBV9 with TRBJ1-1, with TRBD1 identical over 9 bases. V shed 0 bases and J 7 bases; nucleotides not matched to a gene: 4. Germline values: CDR1 SGDLS, CDR2 YYNGEE. CDR3 size: 14 residues.

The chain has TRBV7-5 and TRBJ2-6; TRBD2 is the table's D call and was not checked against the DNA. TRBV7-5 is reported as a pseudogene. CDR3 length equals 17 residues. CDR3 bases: TGTGCCAGAAGCCTAGGAGGCGGTGCCTCTGGGGCCAACGTCCTGACTTTC. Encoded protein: CARSLGGGASGANVLTF.

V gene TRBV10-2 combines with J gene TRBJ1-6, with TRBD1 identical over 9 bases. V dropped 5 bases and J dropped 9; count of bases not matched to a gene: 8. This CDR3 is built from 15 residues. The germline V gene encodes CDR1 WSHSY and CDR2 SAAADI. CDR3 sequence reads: CASSRDRAMVSPLHF. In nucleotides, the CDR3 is TGCGCCAGCAGTCGGGACAGGGCCATGGTTTCACCCCTCCACTTT.

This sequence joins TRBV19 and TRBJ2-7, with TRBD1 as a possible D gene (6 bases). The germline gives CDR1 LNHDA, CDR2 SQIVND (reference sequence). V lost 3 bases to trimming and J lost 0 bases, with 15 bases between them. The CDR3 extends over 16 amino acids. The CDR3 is CASSIRGGKTSYEQYF. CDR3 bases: TGTGCCAGTAGTATCCGAGGGGGAAAAACCTCCTACGAGCAGTACTTC.

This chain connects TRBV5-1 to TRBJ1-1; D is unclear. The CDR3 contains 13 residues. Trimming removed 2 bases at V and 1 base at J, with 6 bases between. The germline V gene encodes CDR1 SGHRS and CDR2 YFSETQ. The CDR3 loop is CASSFSENTEAFF. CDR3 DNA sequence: TGCGCCAGCAGCTTTTCAGAGAACACTGAAGCTTTCTTT.

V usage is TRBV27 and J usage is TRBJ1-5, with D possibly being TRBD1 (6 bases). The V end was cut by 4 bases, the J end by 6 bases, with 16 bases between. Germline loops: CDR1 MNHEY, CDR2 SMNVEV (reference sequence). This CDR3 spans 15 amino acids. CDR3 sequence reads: CASSSRGSGAQPQHF. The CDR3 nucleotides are TGTGCCAGCAGTTCCCGGGGATCAGGGGCTCAGCCCCAGCATTTT.

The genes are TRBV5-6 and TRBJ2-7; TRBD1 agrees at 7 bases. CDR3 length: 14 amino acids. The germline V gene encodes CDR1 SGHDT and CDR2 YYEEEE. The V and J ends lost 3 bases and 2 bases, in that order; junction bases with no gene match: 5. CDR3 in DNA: TGTGCCAGCAGCTGGGCAGGGGGAGCCTACGAGCAGTACTTC. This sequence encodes CASSWAGGAYEQYF.

CDR3 sequence reads: CASRDSGDHNEQFF. Written as DNA, the CDR3 is TGCGCCAGCAGGGATAGCGGGGACCACAATGAGCAGTTCTTC. V and J are TRBV10-2 and TRBJ2-1; 8 bases line up with TRBD2. CDR3 length equals 14 residues. Germline CDR1 is WSHSY and CDR2 is SAAADI. V shed 6 bases and J 5 bases; nucleotides not matched to a gene: 6.

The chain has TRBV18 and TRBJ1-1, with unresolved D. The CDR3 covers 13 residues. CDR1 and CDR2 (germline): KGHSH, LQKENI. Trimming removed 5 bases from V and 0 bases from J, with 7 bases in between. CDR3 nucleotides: TGTGCCAGCTCATCTACAGTGAACACTGAAGCTTTCTTT. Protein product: CASSSTVNTEAFF.

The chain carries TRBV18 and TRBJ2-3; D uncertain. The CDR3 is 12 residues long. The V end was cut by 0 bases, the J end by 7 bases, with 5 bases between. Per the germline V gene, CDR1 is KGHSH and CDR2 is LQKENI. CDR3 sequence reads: CASSPPNYTQYF. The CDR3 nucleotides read TGTGCCAGCTCACCACCGAACTATACGCAGTATTTT.

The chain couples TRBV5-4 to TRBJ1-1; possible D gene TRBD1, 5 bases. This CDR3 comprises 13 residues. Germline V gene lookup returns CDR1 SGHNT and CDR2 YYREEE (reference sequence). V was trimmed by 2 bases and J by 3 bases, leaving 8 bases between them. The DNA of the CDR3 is TGTGCCAGCAGCTTTGGGACTCACACTGAAGCTTTCTTT. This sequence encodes CASSFGTHTEAFF. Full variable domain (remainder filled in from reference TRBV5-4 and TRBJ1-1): ETGVTQSPTHLIKTRGQQVTLRCSSQSGHNTVSWYQQALGQGPQFIFQYYREEENGRGNFPPRFSGLQFPNYSSELNVNALELDDSALYLCASSFGTHTEAFFGQGTRLTVV.

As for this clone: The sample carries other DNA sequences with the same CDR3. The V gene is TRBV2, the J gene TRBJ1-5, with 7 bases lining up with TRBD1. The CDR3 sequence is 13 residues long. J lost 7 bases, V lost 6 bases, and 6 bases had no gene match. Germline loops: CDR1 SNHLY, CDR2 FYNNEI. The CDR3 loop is CASSETGYQPQHF. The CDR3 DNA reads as TGTGCCAGCAGCGAGACAGGGTACCAGCCCCAGCATTTT.

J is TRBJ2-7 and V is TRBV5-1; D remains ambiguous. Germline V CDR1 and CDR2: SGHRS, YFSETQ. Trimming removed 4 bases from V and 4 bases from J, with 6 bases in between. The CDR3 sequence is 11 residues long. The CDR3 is CASSIGYEQYF. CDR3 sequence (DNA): TGCGCCAGCAGCATCGGTTACGAGCAGTACTTC.

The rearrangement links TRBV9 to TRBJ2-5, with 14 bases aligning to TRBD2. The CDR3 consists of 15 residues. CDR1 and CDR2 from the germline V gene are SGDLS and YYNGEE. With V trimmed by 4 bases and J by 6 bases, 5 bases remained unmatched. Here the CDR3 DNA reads TGTGCCAGCAGCCCCTGGACTAGCGGGAGGCAGACCCAGTACTTC. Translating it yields CASSPWTSGRQTQYF.

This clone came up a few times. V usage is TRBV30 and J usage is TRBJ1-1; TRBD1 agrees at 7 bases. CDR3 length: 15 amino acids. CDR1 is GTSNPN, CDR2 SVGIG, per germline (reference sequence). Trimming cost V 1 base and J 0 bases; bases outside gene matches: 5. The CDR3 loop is CAWSAYTGVNTEAFF. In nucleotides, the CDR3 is TGTGCCTGGAGTGCATATACAGGGGTGAACACTGAAGCTTTCTTT.